Shown below are 3 T cell receptor beta chains from a single sample sequenced in a study of breast tumors, draining lymph nodes, adjacent tissues. MiXCR was run by TCRdb on the multiplex PCR reads, yielding one entry per CDR3 protein. The top ten hold 2% to 2.5% of the sample, which has about 150,000 distinct CDR3 sequences, approximately 32% seen once. The lymph nodes were axillary draining lymph nodes from breast cancer patients. The material sequenced was axillary lymph node tissue. The receptors originated from a female donor with breast cancer. Some clones in this sample may be carry-over from other donors' samples.

The V and J genes are TRBV7-2 and TRBJ2-7, with TRBD2 matching over 15 bases. Germline CDR1 reads SGHTA; CDR2 reads FQGNSA. This CDR3 has 15 residues. The CDR3 DNA follows: TGTGCCAGCAGCTGGACTAGCGGGAGGGCGGCCGAGCAGCACGTC. Its protein product is CASSWTSGRAAEQHV.

This clonotype was observed many times. The chain couples TRBV28 to TRBJ2-5; the D gene is possibly TRBD1 (5 bases). The length of the CDR3 is 15 residues. The germline gives CDR1 MDHEN, CDR2 SYDVKM. Trimming cost V 4 bases and J 3 bases, with 15 bases left between them. In DNA, the CDR3 is TGTGCCAGCAGTTCCGGACAACCGGGCGAAGAGACCCAGTACTTC. Amino acids: CASSSGQPGEETQYF.

The rearrangement uses TRBV2 and TRBJ2-5; D remains ambiguous. V shed 8 bases and J shed 1 base, with 11 bases lying between them. The CDR3 consists of 13 residues. Germline assignment: CDR1 SNHLY and CDR2 FYNNEI. CDR3 residues: CASGIDRQETQYF. Written as DNA, the CDR3 is TGTGCCAGCGGTATTGATCGCCAAGAGACCCAGTACTTC.